This TCR beta chain stems from a study of T cell repertoires in aging, cancer and after chemotherapy (dated 2019 in TCRdb). At the level of the whole study: Donors spanned six age groups from 30 or younger to 70 or older, with at least three individuals per group. In total, the full dataset held millions of TCR reads. Peripheral blood TCR beta repertoires from healthy donors and cancer patients were profiled to examine immunoaging and T cell reconstitution after chemotherapy. Alongside 95 healthy donors serving as a reference group, the cohort included approximately 220 cancer patients, of whom around 91 had hematological cancers and about 130 had solid cancers. Control TCR repertoires from healthy donors were recorded across several months to years, and re-sampling revealed clear clonal overlap.

Rearranged TRB sequences spanning V, D and J segments were amplified by multiplex touch-down PCR using a mixed TRB-A/B primer pool. Illumina adapters and sample indices were added to the amplicons in two consecutive PCR reactions performed with Phusion HS II polymerase. Amplicons were gel-purified with the NucleoSpin Gel and PCR Clean-up kit, then checked with Qubit and an Agilent 2100 Bioanalyzer. The libraries were sequenced on an Illumina MiSeq with 600-cycle, single-indexed, paired-end runs. In the original analysis: MiXCR versions 2.12 and 3.0.5 were used to process the TRB sequences. Each unique CDR3 nucleotide sequence was treated as one clone, and only productive sequences with two or more reads were kept. Shannon diversity, evenness, clonality (one minus evenness), and alpha-parameterized diversity profiles from alpha 0 to 5 were included as repertoire metrics. The IGoR algorithm was used to compute generation probabilities of clones in paired pre- and post-chemotherapy samples. Through fastp at Q25 and MiXCR, TCRdb rebuilt clones from the public reads, retaining in-frame beta chains. Rows matching on CDR3 protein sequence are summarized as one entry with the most common DNA and genes. TCRdb, not the authors, supplied the V and J calls. The sample table lists 5,000 to 7,000 distinct CDR3 sequences, 38% of them with a count of one. The ten largest account for 47% of the sample.

A note on this clonotype: Its target antigen remains unknown. The input lacks base qualities; no much larger clone sits a single base away.

TCR beta rearrangements were amplified from genomic DNA extracted from peripheral blood rather than from sorted cells or RNA. Results the study describes overall, beyond this receptor: It was noted by the authors that conclusions about immunological memory after chemotherapy cannot be drawn from the repertoire data. Compared with age-matched healthy donors, untreated patients with hematological or solid cancers had significantly lower TCR diversity and higher clonality in blood. In both cancer cohorts, median generation probability rose over the chemotherapy interval, which suggests that the repertoire was reconstituted through rebound thymic output. In healthy donors, the decline in TCR diversity with age was mainly due to loss of richness, whereas in cancer patients loss of evenness also played a role.

The germline ends are 10 bases apart after V is trimmed by 1 base and J by 4 bases. CDR1 and CDR2, per the germline V gene (reference sequence), are GTSNPN and SVGIG. The CDR3 runs 13 amino acids, cysteine and phenylalanine included. The retained sequence is limited to the CDR3, 39 bases, with the frame set at the first base. The sequence came from a human donor in good health. Specimen: blood. The chain links TRBV30 with TRBJ1-2, with no reliable assignment of the D segment. The DNA sequence is as follows: TGTGCCTGGAGTGGGTCCTGGGGCTATGGCTACACCTTC. Its protein product is CAWSGSWGYGYTF.